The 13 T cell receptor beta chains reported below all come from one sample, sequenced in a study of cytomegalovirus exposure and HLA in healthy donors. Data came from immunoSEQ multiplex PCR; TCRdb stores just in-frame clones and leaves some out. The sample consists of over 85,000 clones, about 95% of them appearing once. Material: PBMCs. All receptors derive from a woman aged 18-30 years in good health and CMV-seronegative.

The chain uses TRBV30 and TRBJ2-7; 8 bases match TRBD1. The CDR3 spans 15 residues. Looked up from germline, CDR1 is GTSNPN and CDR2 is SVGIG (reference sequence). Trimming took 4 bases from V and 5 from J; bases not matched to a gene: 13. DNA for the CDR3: TGTGCCTGGACCTACCCTCGGACAGGGAGGCACGAGCAGTACTTC. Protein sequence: CAWTYPRTGRHEQYF.

The CDR3 nucleotides read TGTGCCAGCAGTTACTCGATTCATTCGCGGTACAATGAGCAGTTCTTC. Protein: CASSYSIHSRYNEQFF. This chain joins TRBV6-5 and TRBJ2-1; the D is unclear. The germline gives CDR1 MNHEY, CDR2 SVGAGI. Trimming took off 0 bases at V and 4 bases at J, with 13 bases between the two ends. CDR3 size: 16 residues.

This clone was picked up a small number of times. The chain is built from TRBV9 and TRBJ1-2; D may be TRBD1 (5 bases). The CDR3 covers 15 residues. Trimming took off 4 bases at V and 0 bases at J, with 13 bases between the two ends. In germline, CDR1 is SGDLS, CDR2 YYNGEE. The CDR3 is CASSIMTASNYGYTF. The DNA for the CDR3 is TGTGCCAGCAGCATAATGACAGCTTCTAACTATGGCTACACCTTC. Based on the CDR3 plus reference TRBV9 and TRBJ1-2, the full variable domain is DSGVTQTPKHLITATGQRVTLRCSPRSGDLSVYWYQQSLDQGLQFLIQYYNGEERAKGNILERFSAQQFPDLHSELNLSSLELGDSALYFCASSIMTASNYGYTFGSGTRLTVV.

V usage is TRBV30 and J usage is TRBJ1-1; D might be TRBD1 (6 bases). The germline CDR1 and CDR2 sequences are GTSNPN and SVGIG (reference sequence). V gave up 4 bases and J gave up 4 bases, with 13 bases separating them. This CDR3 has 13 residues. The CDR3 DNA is TGTGCCTGGAAATTAGGGGGAGTCACTGAAGCTTTCTTT. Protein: CAWKLGGVTEAFF.

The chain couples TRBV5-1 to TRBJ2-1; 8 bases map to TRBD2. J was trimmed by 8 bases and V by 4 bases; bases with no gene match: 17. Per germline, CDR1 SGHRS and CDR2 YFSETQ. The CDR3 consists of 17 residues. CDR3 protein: CASSPGFPAGVFDEQFF. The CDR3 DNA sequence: TGCGCCAGCAGCCCTGGCTTCCCAGCGGGAGTTTTTGATGAGCAGTTCTTC.

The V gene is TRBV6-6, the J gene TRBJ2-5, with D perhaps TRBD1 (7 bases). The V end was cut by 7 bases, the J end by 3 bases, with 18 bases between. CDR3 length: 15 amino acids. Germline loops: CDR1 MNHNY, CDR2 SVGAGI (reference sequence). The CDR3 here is CASNSPQGGEETQYF. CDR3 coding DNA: TGTGCCAGCAACTCCCCCCAGGGGGGCGAAGAGACCCAGTACTTC.

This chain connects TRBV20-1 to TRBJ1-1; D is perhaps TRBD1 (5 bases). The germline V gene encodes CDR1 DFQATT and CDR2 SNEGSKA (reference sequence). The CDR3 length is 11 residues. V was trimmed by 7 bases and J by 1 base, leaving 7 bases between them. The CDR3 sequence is CSGTPNTEAFF. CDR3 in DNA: TGCAGTGGGACACCGAACACTGAAGCTTTCTTT.

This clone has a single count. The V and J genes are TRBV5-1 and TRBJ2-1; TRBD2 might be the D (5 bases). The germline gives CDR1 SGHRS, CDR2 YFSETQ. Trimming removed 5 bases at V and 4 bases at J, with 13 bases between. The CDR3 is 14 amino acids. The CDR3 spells CASRGVTTYNEQFF. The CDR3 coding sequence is TGCGCCAGCAGGGGAGTTACGACGTACAATGAGCAGTTCTTC.

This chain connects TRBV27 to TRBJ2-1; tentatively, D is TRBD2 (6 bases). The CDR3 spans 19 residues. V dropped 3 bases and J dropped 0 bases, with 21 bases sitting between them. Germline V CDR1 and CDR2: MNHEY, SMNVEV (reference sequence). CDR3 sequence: CASSLWELSGRSSYNEQFF. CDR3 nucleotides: TGTGCCAGCAGTTTGTGGGAACTTAGCGGCAGAAGCTCCTACAATGAGCAGTTCTTC.

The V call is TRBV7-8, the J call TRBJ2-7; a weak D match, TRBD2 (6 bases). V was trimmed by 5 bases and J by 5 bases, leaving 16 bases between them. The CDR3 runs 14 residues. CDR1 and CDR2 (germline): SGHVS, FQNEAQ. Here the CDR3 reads CASSPPGGLHEQYF. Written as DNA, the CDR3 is TGTGCCAGCAGCCCCCCCGGAGGGTTGCACGAGCAGTACTTC.

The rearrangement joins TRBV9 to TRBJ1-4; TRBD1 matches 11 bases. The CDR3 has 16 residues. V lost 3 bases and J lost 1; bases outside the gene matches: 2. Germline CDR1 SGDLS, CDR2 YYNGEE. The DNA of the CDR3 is TGTGCCAGCAGCGCCGGGACAGGGGGAACTAATGAAAAACTGTTTTTT. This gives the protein CASSAGTGGTNEKLFF.

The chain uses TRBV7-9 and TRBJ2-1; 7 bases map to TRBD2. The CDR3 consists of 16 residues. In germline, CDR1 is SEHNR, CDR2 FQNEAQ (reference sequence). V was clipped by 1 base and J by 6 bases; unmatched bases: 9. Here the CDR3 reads CASSLVGGSVGNEQFF. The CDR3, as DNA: TGTGCCAGCAGCTTAGTGGGCGGGAGTGTGGGCAATGAGCAGTTCTTC.

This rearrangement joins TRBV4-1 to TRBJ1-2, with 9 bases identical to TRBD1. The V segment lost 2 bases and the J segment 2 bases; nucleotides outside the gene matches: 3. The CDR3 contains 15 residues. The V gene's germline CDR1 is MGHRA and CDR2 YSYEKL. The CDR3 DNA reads TGCGCCAGCAGCCAACGGACAGGGGAGAACTATGGCTACACCTTC. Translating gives CASSQRTGENYGYTF.